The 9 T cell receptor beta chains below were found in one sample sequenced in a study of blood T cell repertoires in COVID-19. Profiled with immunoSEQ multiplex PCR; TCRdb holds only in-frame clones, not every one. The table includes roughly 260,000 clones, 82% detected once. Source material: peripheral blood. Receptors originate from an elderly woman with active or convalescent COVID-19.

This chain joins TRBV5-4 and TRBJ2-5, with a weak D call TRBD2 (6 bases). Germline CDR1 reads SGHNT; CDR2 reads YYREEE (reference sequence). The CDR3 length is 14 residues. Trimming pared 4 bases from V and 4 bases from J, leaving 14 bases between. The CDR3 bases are TGTGCCAGCAGCCCCGGGACTCCGGGAGAGACCCAGTACTTC. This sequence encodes CASSPGTPGETQYF.

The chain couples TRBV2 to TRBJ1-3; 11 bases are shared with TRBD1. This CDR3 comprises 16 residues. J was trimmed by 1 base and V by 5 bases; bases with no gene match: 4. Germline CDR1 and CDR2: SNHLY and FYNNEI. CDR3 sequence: CASSMGQGGSGNTIYF. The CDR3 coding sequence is TGTGCCAGCAGTATGGGACAGGGGGGATCTGGAAACACCATATATTTT.

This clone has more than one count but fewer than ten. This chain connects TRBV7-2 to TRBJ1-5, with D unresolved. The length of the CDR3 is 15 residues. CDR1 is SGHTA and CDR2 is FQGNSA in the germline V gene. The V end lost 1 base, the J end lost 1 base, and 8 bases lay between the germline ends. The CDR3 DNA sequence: TGTGCCAGCAGCTTAGGAGGGAGCAGCAATCAGCCCCAGCATTTT. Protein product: CASSLGGSSNQPQHF.

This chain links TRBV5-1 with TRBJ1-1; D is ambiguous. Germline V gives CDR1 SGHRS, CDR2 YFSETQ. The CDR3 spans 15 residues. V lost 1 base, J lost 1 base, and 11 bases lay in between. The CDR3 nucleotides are TGCGCCAGCAGCTTGACGTCGGGGTCGAACACTGAAGCTTTCTTT. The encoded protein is CASSLTSGSNTEAFF.

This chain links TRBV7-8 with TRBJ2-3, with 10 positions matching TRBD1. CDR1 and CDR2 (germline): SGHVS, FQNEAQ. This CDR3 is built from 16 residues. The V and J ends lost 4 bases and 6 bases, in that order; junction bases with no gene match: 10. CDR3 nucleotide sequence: TGTGCCAGCAGCTCAGATGACAGGGGGCCGTCGGATACGCAGTATTTT. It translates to CASSSDDRGPSDTQYF.

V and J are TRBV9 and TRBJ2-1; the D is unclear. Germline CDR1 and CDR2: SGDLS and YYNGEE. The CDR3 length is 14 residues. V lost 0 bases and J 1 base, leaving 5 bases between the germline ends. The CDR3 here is CASSVDWSYNEQFF. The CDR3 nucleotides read TGTGCCAGCAGCGTAGACTGGTCCTACAATGAGCAGTTCTTC.

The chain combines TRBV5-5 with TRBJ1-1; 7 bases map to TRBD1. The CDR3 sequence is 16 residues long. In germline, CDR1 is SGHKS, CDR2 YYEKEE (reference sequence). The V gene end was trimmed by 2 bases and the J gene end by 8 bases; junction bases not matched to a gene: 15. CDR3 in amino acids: CASSLGTVRVLPEAFF. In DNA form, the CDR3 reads TGTGCCAGCAGCTTAGGGACAGTCAGAGTTCTTCCCGAAGCTTTCTTT.

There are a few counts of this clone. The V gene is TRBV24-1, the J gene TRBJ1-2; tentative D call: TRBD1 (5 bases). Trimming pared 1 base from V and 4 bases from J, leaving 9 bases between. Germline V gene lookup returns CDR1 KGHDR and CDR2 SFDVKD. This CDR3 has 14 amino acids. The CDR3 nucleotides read TGTGCCACCAGTGATTTTGACAGAAGCTATGGCTACACCTTC. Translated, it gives CATSDFDRSYGYTF.

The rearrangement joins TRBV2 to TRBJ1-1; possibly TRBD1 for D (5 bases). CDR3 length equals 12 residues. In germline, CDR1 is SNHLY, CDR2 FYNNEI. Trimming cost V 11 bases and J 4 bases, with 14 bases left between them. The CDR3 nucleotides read TGTGCCCCGGGAGGGGAAGTCACTGAAGCTTTCTTT. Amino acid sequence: CAPGGEVTEAFF.